This is a list of T cell receptor beta chains from one sample in a study of graft-versus-host responses after intestinal transplantation. TCRdb's copy holds only in-frame clones and misses some; the assay was immunoSEQ multiplex PCR. Of around 93,000 clones detected, around nine tenths appear once; the ten largest clones hold approximately 6%. Antigen specificity for these receptors is unknown. This sample comprised unstimulated CD8+ T cells sorted from spleen or lymph node cells, obtained before intestinal transplant. Receptor source: a human donor who received an intestinal transplant. Both conserved end residues are trimmed from each CDR3. Fields, in order: V gene, J gene, CDR3 protein.

V gene: TRBV29-1
J gene: TRBJ2-5
CDR3 protein: SVVEETQY

V gene: TRBV11-2
J gene: TRBJ2-7
CDR3 protein: ASSVGSGYEQY

V gene: TRBV6-6
J gene: TRBJ1-2
CDR3 protein: ASSYFPQGYGYT

V gene: TRBV9
J gene: TRBJ1-1
CDR3 protein: ASSSPFGGTNTEAF

V gene: TRBV5-4
J gene: TRBJ2-1
CDR3 protein: ASSLGLAGPGNEQF

V gene: TRBV5-1
J gene: TRBJ2-7
CDR3 protein: ASSLDLAPYEQY

V gene: TRBV28
J gene: TRBJ2-1
CDR3 protein: ASSTGTSGSRSEQF

V gene: TRBV15
J gene: TRBJ2-5
CDR3 protein: ATSRGTGETQY

V gene: TRBV6-5
J gene: TRBJ1-1
CDR3 protein: ASSYSNELVGAGAF

V gene: TRBV6-5
J gene: TRBJ2-7
CDR3 protein: ASSRTGYYEQY

V gene: TRBV19
J gene: TRBJ1-5
CDR3 protein: ASSMGSYSNQPQH

V gene: TRBV6-5
J gene: TRBJ1-2
CDR3 protein: ASSPYRNNYGYT

V gene: TRBV28
J gene: TRBJ1-2
CDR3 protein: ASRYTGPHYGYT

V gene: TRBV12-5
J gene: TRBJ1-1
CDR3 protein: ASGPKYRVGAF

V gene: TRBV6-5
J gene: TRBJ2-1
CDR3 protein: ASSNGHREQF

V gene: TRBV13
J gene: TRBJ2-1
CDR3 protein: ASSYGTSGENEQF

V gene: TRBV9
J gene: TRBJ1-3
CDR3 protein: ASSPRQFPGNTIY

V gene: TRBV4-1
J gene: TRBJ2-3
CDR3 protein: ASSAPGLTLGDTQY

V gene: TRBV9
J gene: TRBJ2-7
CDR3 protein: ASNRGNGEQY

V gene: TRBV6-5
J gene: TRBJ2-1
CDR3 protein: ASSYSPVNSYNEQF

V gene: TRBV5-1
J gene: TRBJ2-1
CDR3 protein: ASSLGWGSSYNEQF

V gene: TRBV6-5
J gene: TRBJ2-4
CDR3 protein: ASSSAGVGKNIQY

V gene: TRBV5-1
J gene: TRBJ1-4
CDR3 protein: ASSSLDRDNEKLF

V gene: TRBV6-5
J gene: TRBJ1-5
CDR3 protein: ASSLTGRNQPQH

V gene: TRBV27
J gene: TRBJ2-1
CDR3 protein: ASSIITGRHEQF

V gene: TRBV13
J gene: TRBJ2-1
CDR3 protein: ASSLGGSYNEQF

V gene: TRBV2
J gene: TRBJ2-3
CDR3 protein: ASREQGTDTQY

V gene: TRBV14
J gene: TRBJ2-3
CDR3 protein: ASSQETGYTQY

V gene: TRBV27
J gene: TRBJ2-7
CDR3 protein: ASSLTGFNYEQY

V gene: TRBV7-3
J gene: TRBJ2-7
CDR3 protein: ASSLGQNYEQY

V gene: TRBV13
J gene: TRBJ2-1
CDR3 protein: ASSPTPRRGLADNEQF

V gene: TRBV4-1
J gene: TRBJ2-7
CDR3 protein: ASSQDEESYEQY

V gene: TRBV7-3
J gene: TRBJ2-2
CDR3 protein: ASSLTGSTGELF

V gene: TRBV10-2
J gene: TRBJ2-2
CDR3 protein: ASSRLPGLVHYRGTGELF

V gene: TRBV27
J gene: TRBJ1-4
CDR3 protein: ASRQLVATNEKLF